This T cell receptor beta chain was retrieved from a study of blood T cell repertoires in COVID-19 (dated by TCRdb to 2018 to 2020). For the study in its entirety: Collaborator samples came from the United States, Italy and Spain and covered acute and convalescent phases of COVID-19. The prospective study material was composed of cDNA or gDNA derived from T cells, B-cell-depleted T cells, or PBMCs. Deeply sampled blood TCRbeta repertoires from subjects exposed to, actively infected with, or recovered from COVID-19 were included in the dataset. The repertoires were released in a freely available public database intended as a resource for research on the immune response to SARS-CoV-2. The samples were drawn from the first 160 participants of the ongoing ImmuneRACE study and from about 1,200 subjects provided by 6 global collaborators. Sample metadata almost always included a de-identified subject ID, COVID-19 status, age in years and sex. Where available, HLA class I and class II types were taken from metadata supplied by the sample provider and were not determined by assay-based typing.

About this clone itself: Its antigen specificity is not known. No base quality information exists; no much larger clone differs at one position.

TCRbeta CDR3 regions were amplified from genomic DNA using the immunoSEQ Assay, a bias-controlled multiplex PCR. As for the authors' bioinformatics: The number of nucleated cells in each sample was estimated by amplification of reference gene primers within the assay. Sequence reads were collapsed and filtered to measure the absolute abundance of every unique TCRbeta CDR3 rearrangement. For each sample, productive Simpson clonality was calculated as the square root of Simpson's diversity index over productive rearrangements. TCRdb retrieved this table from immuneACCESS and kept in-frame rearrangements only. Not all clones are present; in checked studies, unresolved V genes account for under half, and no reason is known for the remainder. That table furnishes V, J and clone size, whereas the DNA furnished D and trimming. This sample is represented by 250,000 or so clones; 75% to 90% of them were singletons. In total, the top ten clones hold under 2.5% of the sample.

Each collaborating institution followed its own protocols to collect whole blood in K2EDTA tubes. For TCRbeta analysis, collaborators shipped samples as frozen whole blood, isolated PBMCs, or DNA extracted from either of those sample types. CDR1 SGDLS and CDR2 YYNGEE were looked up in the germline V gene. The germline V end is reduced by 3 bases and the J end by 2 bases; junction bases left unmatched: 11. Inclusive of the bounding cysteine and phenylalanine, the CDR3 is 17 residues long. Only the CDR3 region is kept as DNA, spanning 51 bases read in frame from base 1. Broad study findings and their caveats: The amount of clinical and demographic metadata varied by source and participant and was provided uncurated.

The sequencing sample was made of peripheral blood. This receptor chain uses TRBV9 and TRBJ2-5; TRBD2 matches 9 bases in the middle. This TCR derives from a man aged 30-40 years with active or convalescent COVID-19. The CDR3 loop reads CASSGTSVFSSQETQYF. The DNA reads TGTGCCAGCAGCGGGACTAGCGTCTTTAGTAGTCAAGAGACCCAGTACTTC. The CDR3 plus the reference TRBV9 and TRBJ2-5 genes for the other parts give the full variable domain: DSGVTQTPKHLITATGQRVTLRCSPRSGDLSVYWYQQSLDQGLQFLIQYYNGEERAKGNILERFSAQQFPDLHSELNLSSLELGDSALYFCASSGTSVFSSQETQYFGPGTRLLVL.